This T cell receptor (beta chain) came from a study of T cell changes during pregnancy in multiple sclerosis. Here immunoSEQ multiplex PCR was the method, and the copy in TCRdb shows in-frame clones only, minus some. This table holds over 35,000 clones, roughly 92% found once. CDR1 and CDR2 from the germline V gene are SGHDT and YYEEEE. Trimming removed 4 bases from V and 4 bases from J; junction bases left unmatched: 9. The CDR3 runs to 15 residues. This TCR was recovered from a female donor with multiple sclerosis, enrolled in a pregnancy study. Material: peripheral blood, obtained before pregnancy. The chain combines TRBV5-6 with TRBJ1-2; 8 positions match TRBD1. This chain's CDR3 is CASSHQGALSYGYTF. DNA for the CDR3: TGTGCCAGCAGCCACCAGGGGGCGCTTAGCTATGGCTACACCTTC.